These 21 T cell receptor beta chains share one sample of origin, sequenced in a study of response to subunit inactivated influenza vaccine. Each CDR3 protein is one row after TCRdb ran MiXCR on the RT-PCR reads. The repertoire holds some 300,000 distinct CDR3 sequences, with roughly 20% as singletons. Sequenced material: PBMCs from blood, taken about 20 months after vaccination. The receptors stem from a man between 50 and 75 years old who received an inactivated influenza vaccine.

The V gene is TRBV11-2, the J gene TRBJ2-2; 11 bases are a match to TRBD2. Germline V gives CDR1 SGHAT, CDR2 FQNNGV. CDR3 length equals 15 residues. J lost 7 bases, V lost 5 bases, and 6 bases had no gene match. The CDR3 region is CASSPELAGVGELFF. The CDR3 DNA sequence: TGTGCCAGCAGCCCGGAACTAGCGGGAGTCGGGGAGCTGTTTTTT. Full variable domain (remainder filled in from reference TRBV11-2 and TRBJ2-2): EAGVAQSPRYKIIEKRQSVAFWCNPISGHATLYWYQQILGQGPKLLIQFQNNGVVDDSQLPKDRFSAERLKGVDSTLKIQPAKLEDSAVYLCASSPELAGVGELFFGEGSRLTVL.

A few counts support this clonotype. The gene calls are TRBV14 and TRBJ2-2; TRBD2 matches at 9 bases. The V gene end was trimmed by 1 base and the J gene end by 3 bases; junction bases not matched to a gene: 6. The CDR3 consists of 17 residues. Germline CDR1 is SGHDN and CDR2 is FVKESK. The CDR3 is CASSQVGGRAHTGELFF. DNA of the CDR3: TGTGCCAGCAGCCAAGTCGGCGGGAGGGCGCACACCGGGGAGCTGTTTTTT.

The rearrangement links TRBV11-2 to TRBJ2-2; D might be TRBD2 (5 bases). The CDR3 contains 13 residues. CDR1 is SGHAT, CDR2 FQNNGV, per germline. V dropped 5 bases and J dropped 10 bases, with 14 bases sitting between them. Here the CDR3 reads CASSPGWVEELFF. The CDR3 DNA reads TGTGCCAGCAGCCCGGGGTGGGTCGAGGAGCTGTTTTTT.

CDR3 DNA sequence: TGTGCCAGCAGCACCACAACTAGCGGGAGTAACACCGGGGAGCTGTTTTTT. Residues: CASSTTTSGSNTGELFF. This chain connects TRBV9 to TRBJ2-2; 11 bases fit TRBD2. The germline V gene encodes CDR1 SGDLS and CDR2 YYNGEE. Germline trimming cut 4 bases from V and 2 bases from J; bases unmatched to any gene: 7. CDR3 length: 17 residues.

The V and J genes are TRBV4-2 and TRBJ1-4, with D unresolved. V shed 0 bases and J shed 2 bases, with 7 bases lying between them. This CDR3 contains 15 residues. Germline values: CDR1 LGHNA, CDR2 YNFKEQ. The CDR3 DNA sequence: TGTGCCAGCAGCCAAGACCGAGGGACTAATGAAAAACTGTTTTTT. It is translated as CASSQDRGTNEKLFF.

The chain carries TRBV4-3 and TRBJ2-5; D is perhaps TRBD1 (5 bases). The V end lost 0 bases, the J end lost 4 bases, and 9 bases lay between the germline ends. Germline CDR1 LGHNA, CDR2 YSLEER. This CDR3 comprises 14 residues. The CDR3 nucleotides read TGCGCCAGCAGCCAAGAGACAGAAACAGAGACCCAGTACTTC. Translation gives CASSQETETETQYF.

The rearrangement links TRBV5-6 to TRBJ1-5; D is ambiguous. Germline V lookup: CDR1 SGHDT, CDR2 YYEEEE. CDR3 length: 17 residues. The V and J ends lost 0 bases and 1 base respectively, with 14 bases between them. The chain's CDR3 is CASSLAELRLSNQPQHF. Written as DNA, the CDR3 is TGTGCCAGCAGCTTGGCCGAGCTGAGGTTGAGCAATCAGCCCCAGCATTTT.

This clonotype was detected ten times or more. V gene TRBV7-9 combines with J gene TRBJ1-4, with D maybe TRBD1 (5 bases). Trimming shortened V by 3 bases and J by 6 bases, and 17 bases separated the two germline ends. Looked up from germline, CDR1 is SEHNR and CDR2 is FQNEAQ (reference sequence). This CDR3 has 16 residues. DNA for the CDR3: TGTGCCAGCAGCTTTCACCCGACAGAGACGCATGAAAAACTGTTTTTT. Its protein is CASSFHPTETHEKLFF.

The chain links TRBV6-5 to TRBJ1-1; D unresolved. Germline V gives CDR1 MNHEY, CDR2 SVGAGI. V was clipped by 1 base and J by 4 bases, with 7 bases between them. There are 13 residues in the CDR3. CDR3 nucleotide sequence: TGTGCCAGCAGTTACTGGGGAGGCACTGAAGCTTTCTTT. Protein: CASSYWGGTEAFF.

The rearrangement uses TRBV6-2 or TRBV6-3 and TRBJ2-7; 13 bases line up with TRBD2. The CDR3 consists of 16 residues. The V segment lost 2 bases and the J segment 4 bases; nucleotides outside the gene matches: 5. Looked up from germline, CDR1 is MNHEY and CDR2 is SVGEGT. The CDR3 nucleotides are TGTGCCAGCAGTTACGGGCGGGGACTAGCGGGATACGAGCAGTACTTC. Translated, it gives CASSYGRGLAGYEQYF.

This chain links TRBV25-1 with TRBJ2-1; the match to TRBD2 covers 11 bases. Germline CDR1 reads MGHDK; CDR2 reads SYGVNS. This CDR3 has 17 residues. V was clipped by 8 bases and J by 0 bases; unmatched bases: 9. Here the CDR3 reads CASVGTSGLSSYNEQFF. The CDR3 nucleotides are TGTGCCAGCGTTGGGACTAGCGGTTTAAGCTCCTACAATGAGCAGTTCTTC.

The chain couples TRBV18 to TRBJ2-1; TRBD2 agrees at 8 bases. Germline CDR1 and CDR2: KGHSH and LQKENI. This CDR3 region has 15 residues. Trimming took 2 bases from V and 4 from J; bases not matched to a gene: 4. Written as DNA, the CDR3 is TGTGCCAGCTCACCAAGAACTAGCGGATACAATGAGCAGTTCTTC. It yields the protein CASSPRTSGYNEQFF.

This clonotype was counted between two and nine times. The gene calls are TRBV28 and TRBJ1-5, with D possibly being TRBD1 (6 bases). Deletions cut 2 bases from V and 9 bases from J, with 17 bases between. This CDR3 has 15 amino acids. Per germline, CDR1 MDHEN and CDR2 SYDVKM. CDR3 sequence (DNA): TGTGCCAGCAGTTTAAATCCGACAGGTACGATGCCCCAGCATTTT. It yields the protein CASSLNPTGTMPQHF.

This clonotype is a singleton in its sample. The chain uses TRBV30 and TRBJ2-5, with 7 bases that match TRBD2. This CDR3 is built from 16 residues. CDR1 and CDR2 from the germline V gene are GTSNPN and SVGIG (reference sequence). V was pared by 0 bases and J by 9 bases, with 16 bases of the junction left unmatched. The CDR3 DNA is TGTGCCTGGAGTGTACAGCAACTAGCGATCTTGGCGGCCCAGTACTTC. This encodes CAWSVQQLAILAAQYF.

The chain has TRBV5-1 and TRBJ1-4; no firm D call. V lost 2 bases to trimming and J lost 7 bases, with 18 bases between them. The CDR3 has 16 residues. Germline V gene data show CDR1 as SGHRS and CDR2 as YFSETQ. The chain's CDR3 is CASSFGTQEVGEKLFF. In DNA, the CDR3 is TGCGCCAGCAGCTTTGGTACCCAGGAGGTCGGTGAAAAACTGTTTTTT.

The genes are TRBV5-1 and TRBJ1-4; D not certain. The CDR3 is 17 amino acids. Germline V lookup: CDR1 SGHRS, CDR2 YFSETQ. The V end was cut by 0 bases, the J end by 1 base, with 13 bases between. CDR3 sequence: CASSLGRSGGTNEKLFF. The CDR3 coding sequence is TGCGCCAGCAGCTTGGGTCGGTCAGGAGGAACTAATGAAAAACTGTTTTTT.

This clonotype was seen more than once but under ten times. The chain links TRBV5-4 to TRBJ1-2, with D possibly TRBD1 on 6 matching bases. The V gene's germline CDR1 is SGHNT and CDR2 YYREEE (reference sequence). The CDR3 loop spans 13 amino acids. V was cut by 3 bases and J by 8 bases, with 14 bases left in between. The CDR3 reads CASSSAGGGGYTF. CDR3 DNA: TGTGCCAGCAGCTCGGCCGGCGGGGGCGGCTACACCTTC.

A few counts support this clonotype. The V gene is TRBV6-7, the J gene TRBJ1-3; no definite D call. TRBV6-7 is assigned to the ORF class and has an uncertain function. V gave up 6 bases and J gave up 0 bases, with 18 bases separating them. The CDR3 totals 17 residues. The CDR3: CASRPPPEQCSGNTIYF. The CDR3 nucleotides read TGTGCCAGCAGGCCCCCACCGGAACAGTGCTCTGGAAACACCATATATTTT.

For the CDR3, the DNA is TGTGCCAGCAGCAATAGCGGGTCAGATACGCAGTATTTT. This encodes CASSNSGSDTQYF. The V and J genes are TRBV28 and TRBJ2-3; 7 nucleotides agree with TRBD2. The germline CDR1 and CDR2 sequences are MDHEN and SYDVKM. With 6 bases clipped from V and 4 bases from J, the junction kept 4 bases outside the gene matches. This CDR3 region has 13 residues.

The chain joins TRBV20-1 to TRBJ1-1, with 7 bases matching TRBD1. Per the germline V gene, CDR1 is DFQATT and CDR2 is SNEGSKA (reference sequence). With 5 bases clipped from V and 2 bases from J, the junction kept 8 bases outside the gene matches. The CDR3 runs 14 residues. As DNA, the CDR3 is TGCAGTGCTCACCGGGACAGTGTTAACACTGAAGCTTTCTTT. Protein sequence: CSAHRDSVNTEAFF.

This clonotype was observed at least ten times. The chain employs TRBV7-2 and TRBJ1-1; D may be TRBD1 (5 bases). CDR1 is SGHTA, CDR2 FQGNSA, per germline. The CDR3 is 15 amino acids. V gave up 0 bases and J gave up 6 bases, with 14 bases separating them. The CDR3 DNA reads TGTGCCAGCAGCTTAGCGTGGCAGGGTAACTCTGAAGCTTTCTTT. Protein product: CASSLAWQGNSEAFF.